Presented here are 22 T cell receptor beta chains from one specimen sequenced in a study of CD8+CD57+ T cells in acquired aplastic anemia. CDR3 and TCR beta VDJ profiling relied on a genomic DNA template. From the reads, TCRdb called clonotypes with MiXCR, one entry per CDR3 protein. The sample contains 200,000 to 250,000 distinct CDR3 sequences, roughly 33% of which appear only once. Sequencing used sorted CD4+, CD8+, or CD8+CD57+ T cells (not recorded which) from PBMCs. These receptors were obtained from a human donor in good health, serving as a control.

This clonotype appeared many times. The chain carries TRBV24-1 and TRBJ2-5, with 10 bases that match TRBD2. Trimming took 0 bases from V and 5 from J; bases not matched to a gene: 8. CDR1 is KGHDR and CDR2 is SFDVKD in the germline V gene. The CDR3 totals 17 residues. The CDR3 nucleotides read TGTGCCACCAGTGATTTGACGGCTAGCGGGAGAAGGGAGACCCAGTACTTC. It yields the protein CATSDLTASGRRETQYF.

As concerns this clonotype: A junction end diverges from the germline sequence, so it may reflect a read error. This sequence joins TRBV3-1 and TRBJ2-5, with 11 bases matching TRBD1. Per germline, CDR1 LGHDT and CDR2 YNNKEL (reference sequence). The CDR3 spans 17 residues. CDR3 amino acids: CASSQAYGTGGQETQHF. The CDR3 DNA is TGTGCCAGCAGCCAAGCCTATGGGACAGGGGGTCAAGAGACCCAGCACTTC.

The chain links TRBV20-1 to TRBJ2-3; 8 bases line up with TRBD1. Trimming took 1 base from V and 8 from J; bases not matched to a gene: 23. The CDR3 is made up of 19 amino acids. Looked up from germline, CDR1 is DFQATT and CDR2 is SNEGSKA (reference sequence). CDR3 amino acids: CSARGGRGRTAGFWATQYF. The CDR3, as DNA: TGCAGTGCTAGAGGAGGCAGGGGGCGGACTGCGGGTTTTTGGGCTACGCAGTATTTT.

This clonotype was recorded at least ten times. The chain links TRBV19 to TRBJ1-2, with TRBD1 matching 9 bases. J gave up 7 bases and V 9 bases, and 12 bases lay outside the gene matches. The CDR3 runs 14 residues. The germline V gene encodes CDR1 LNHDA and CDR2 SQIVND (reference sequence). For the CDR3, the DNA is TGTGCCAGCCTCGACAGACAGGGGGTGGGTGGCTACACCTTC. Translation: CASLDRQGVGGYTF.

The table lists this clonotype with a few counts. J is TRBJ2-1 and V is TRBV10-3; 10 bases line up with TRBD2. Trimming took 10 bases from V and 5 from J; bases not matched to a gene: 8. CDR3 size: 14 residues. Germline V gene data show CDR1 as ENHRY and CDR2 as SYGVKD. The CDR3 DNA reads TGTGCCACCCTGAGTCTAGCGGGAGACAATGAGCAGTTCTTC. This sequence encodes CATLSLAGDNEQFF.

Regarding this clonotype: Since a much larger clone is just one base distant, this may be a read error. The J gene is TRBJ2-7, the V gene TRBV6-5, with a tentative D call TRBD2 (7 bases). V gave up 4 bases and J gave up 4 bases, with 20 bases separating them. This CDR3 region has 16 residues. Germline values: CDR1 MNHEY, CDR2 SVGAGI. The CDR3 is CASSSTGGPPRYEQYF. The CDR3 DNA is TGTGCCAGCAGTTCGACGGGGGGCCCTCCACGTTACGAGCAGTACTTC.

The chain uses TRBV15 and TRBJ2-5; tentatively, D is TRBD1 (6 bases). Trimming left V 6 bases short and J 9 bases short, with 20 bases between. CDR1 is LNHNV, CDR2 YYDKDF, per germline (reference sequence). This CDR3 has 14 amino acids. The DNA for the CDR3 is TGTGCCACCAGAGGACAGCTTAGCAATCAGCCCCAGTACTTC. This codes for CATRGQLSNQPQYF.

This clonotype was counted many times. The chain employs TRBV24-1 and TRBJ2-7; D is uncertain. Germline CDR1 is KGHDR and CDR2 is SFDVKD. This CDR3 spans 14 amino acids. V gave up 2 bases and J gave up 7 bases, with 14 bases separating them. This chain's CDR3 is CATSDWSSPSEQYF. The CDR3, as DNA: TGTGCCACCAGTGATTGGAGCAGTCCCTCTGAGCAGTACTTC.

On this clonotype: This sequence may be a read error, since a much larger clone differs from it by one base. V is TRBV2 and J is TRBJ2-2, with TRBD2 identical over 8 bases. Germline values: CDR1 SNHLY, CDR2 FYNNEI. J was trimmed by 4 bases and V by 8 bases; bases with no gene match: 9. CDR3 length: 15 residues. The CDR3 spells CASRSLAGRTGELFF. The CDR3 coding sequence is TGTGCCAGCCGCTCCTTAGCGGGGCGCACCGGGGAGCTGTTTTTT.

On this clonotype: This may be a read error: a much more frequent sequence differs by one nucleotide. The chain couples TRBV24-1 to TRBJ2-5; no reliable D call. CDR1 and CDR2 (germline): KGHDR, SFDVKD. This CDR3 has 15 residues. The CDR3 is CASSLAPELGETQYF. In nucleotides, the CDR3 is TGCGCCAGCAGCTTGGCCCCAGAACTCGGGGAGACCCAGTACTTC.

This clonotype was seen ten or more times. A single base separates this from a much larger clone, so it may be a read error. The rearrangement joins TRBV25-1 to TRBJ1-4; the D gene is possibly TRBD1 (5 bases). The length of the CDR3 is 15 residues. V gave up 0 bases and J gave up 8 bases, with 13 bases separating them. From germline, CDR1 is MGHDK and CDR2 SYGVNS. CDR3 loop: CASSEYQGGEEKLFF. The DNA of the CDR3 is TGTGCCAGCAGTGAATATCAGGGAGGGGAGGAAAAACTGTTTTTT.

The chain links TRBV9 to TRBJ2-7, with 9 bases that match TRBD2. Trimming took 0 bases from V and 4 from J; bases not matched to a gene: 5. Germline CDR1 and CDR2: SGDLS and YYNGEE. The length of the CDR3 is 15 residues. This chain's CDR3 is CASSVDASGAYEQYF. CDR3 nucleotides: TGTGCCAGCAGCGTAGATGCTAGCGGGGCATACGAGCAGTACTTC.

Ten or more counts support this clonotype. In nucleotides, the CDR3 is TGCAGTGCTAGAGACCTAGTCGGGGCCTACGAGCAGTACTTC. It yields the protein CSARDLVGAYEQYF. V gene TRBV20-1 combines with J gene TRBJ2-7, with a weak D call TRBD2 (5 bases). The CDR3 spans 14 residues. Trimming stripped 0 bases from V and 2 bases from J, with 11 bases between. Germline V gene lookup returns CDR1 DFQATT and CDR2 SNEGSKA (reference sequence).

A few counts support this clonotype. J is TRBJ2-1 and V is TRBV4-1; 9 bases are a match to TRBD2. After removal of 4 bases from V and 13 bases from J, the junction contained 8 bases not matched to a gene. The CDR3 has 13 amino acids. Germline loops: CDR1 MGHRA, CDR2 YSYEKL. CDR3 protein: CASSPLAGGVQFF. CDR3 nucleotide sequence: TGCGCCAGCAGCCCGTTGGCGGGAGGGGTCCAGTTCTTC.

This clonotype came up many times. This chain connects TRBV4-1 to TRBJ1-2; a possible D gene is TRBD1 (5 bases). CDR3 length: 16 amino acids. In germline, CDR1 is MGHRA, CDR2 YSYEKL. V was clipped by 2 bases and J by 2 bases, with 15 bases between them. CDR3 loop: CASSQKDQGANYGYTF. The DNA of the CDR3 is TGCGCCAGCAGCCAAAAGGATCAGGGTGCCAACTATGGCTACACCTTC.

This clonotype was seen many times. This sequence joins TRBV4-1 and TRBJ2-7; D possibly corresponds to TRBD1 (6 bases). Germline assignment: CDR1 MGHRA and CDR2 YSYEKL. With 8 bases removed from V and 3 bases from J, the gap between germline ends came to 17 bases. The CDR3 has 14 residues. This CDR3 reads CASQPITGRYEQYF. The CDR3 DNA follows: TGCGCCAGCCAGCCAATCACAGGGCGCTACGAGCAGTACTTC.

The rearrangement joins TRBV6-1 to TRBJ1-3; D gene ambiguous. The length of the CDR3 is 16 residues. From germline, CDR1 is MNHNS and CDR2 SASEGT. Between the trimmed V and J ends, which lost 7 bases and 1 base, there was a span of 17 bases. CDR3 amino acids: CASNAWAGLSGNTIYF. DNA for the CDR3: TGTGCCAGCAATGCCTGGGCAGGTCTTTCTGGAAACACCATATATTTT.

Comment on this clonotype: A read error is possible here, since a much larger clone lies one base away. The chain has TRBV9 and TRBJ1-5; tentative D call: TRBD1 (6 bases). The CDR3 has 15 residues. Germline CDR1 and CDR2: SGDLS and YYNGEE. In DNA form, the CDR3 reads TGTGCCGGCAGCCCGGGGGCGCCGGGCAATCAGCCCCAGCATTTT. Translated, it gives CAGSPGAPGNQPQHF.

In this sample, this clonotype turned up a few times. The gene calls are TRBV5-1 and TRBJ1-5, with a weak D call TRBD1 (6 bases). CDR1 is SGHRS and CDR2 is YFSETQ in the germline V gene. CDR3 size: 16 residues. Deletions cut 7 bases from V and 4 bases from J, with 21 bases between. Written as DNA, the CDR3 is TGCGCCAGCGGGAACCAGGGGCGGCAGCAGAATCAGCCCCAGCATTTT. Translated, it gives CASGNQGRQQNQPQHF. The full variable domain, in which reference TRBV5-1 and TRBJ1-5 provide the parts outside the CDR3, is KAGVTQTPRYLIKTRGQQVTLSCSPISGHRSVSWYQQTPGQGLQFLFEYFSETQRNKGNFPGRFSGRQFSNSRSEMNVSTLELGDSALYLCASGNQGRQQNQPQHFGDGTRLSIL.

This clonotype came up many times. The rearrangement uses TRBV19 and TRBJ2-3; D may be TRBD1 (6 bases). CDR3 length: 14 residues. The V gene's germline CDR1 is LNHDA and CDR2 SQIVND (reference sequence). V was trimmed by 3 bases and J by 2 bases, leaving 9 bases between them. The CDR3 sequence is CASSMQGITDTQYF. The CDR3 nucleotides read TGTGCCAGTAGTATGCAGGGGATCACAGATACGCAGTATTTT.

This clonotype came up many times. This rearrangement joins TRBV14 to TRBJ2-3; 13 bases are a match to TRBD2. The CDR3 is 18 residues long. V was pared by 3 bases and J by 3 bases, with 9 bases of the junction left unmatched. CDR1 and CDR2 (germline): SGHDN, FVKESK. CDR3 coding DNA: TGTGCCAGCAGCCAGACTAGCGGGAGGATGTTGGGAACAGATACGCAGTATTTT. Translating gives CASSQTSGRMLGTDTQYF.

This clonotype was counted between two and nine times. The V and J genes are TRBV6-1 and TRBJ1-3, with unresolved D. V lost 4 bases, J lost 0 bases, and 10 bases lay in between. There are 15 residues in the CDR3. Germline V gives CDR1 MNHNS, CDR2 SASEGT. The CDR3 DNA reads as TGTGCCAGCAGTGGAAAGGAGAGCTCTGGAAACACCATATATTTT. It translates to CASSGKESSGNTIYF.